The rows below give T cell receptor beta chains drawn from one sample of a study of T cell repertoires in cytomegalovirus infection. TCRdb recomputed calls from the reads with MiXCR, one row per CDR3 protein. The sample lists hundreds of thousands of distinct CDR3 sequences; roughly a sixth were seen once. Material: PBMCs. The receptors were sampled from a human donor in good health (CMV status not recorded). Some clones in this sample may be carry-over from other donors' samples. The CDR3 runs from the conserved cysteine through the conserved F or W. The D gene is left open where the match is weak. Clone size appears in some rows only: once, few, many, or a class for an expanded clone.

>TRBJ2-5|many|TRBV7-2|NA
TGTGCCAGCAGCTTTATTTATGGAGAGACCCAGTACTTC
CASSFIYGETQYF
>TRBJ2-7|NA|TRBV29-1|NA
TGCAGCGTTGAAATTGGGCAGGACTCCTACGAGCAGTACTTC
CSVEIGQDSYEQYF
>TRBJ1-3|NA|TRBV19|NA
TGTGCCAGCCCGGGACGGGCGATCTCTGGAAACACCATATATTTT
CASPGRAISGNTIYF
>TRBJ1-1|once|TRBV27|NA
TGTGCCAGCAGGGGATTTACAGCGATGAACACTGAAGCTTTCTTT
CASRGFTAMNTEAFF
>TRBJ1-6|few|TRBV19|NA
TGTGCCTCATCTCCTGCAGGATGGAATTCACCCCTCCACTTT
CASSPAGWNSPLHF
>TRBJ2-3|few|TRBV5-1|NA
TGCGCCAGCAGCTTCGGGGGGCGTACCCCGGTTGACACGCAGTATTTT
CASSFGGRTPVDTQYF
>TRBJ2-1|many|TRBV6-2/TRBV6-3|NA
TGTGCCAGCAGTCGACGGTGGGGCGGCACTGAGCAGTTCTTC
CASSRRWGGTEQFF
>TRBJ1-6|NA|TRBV7-9|NA
TGTGCCAGCAGTTACGGGGCTGGGAGGGATTCACCCCTCCACTTT
CASSYGAGRDSPLHF
>TRBJ1-2|few|TRBV2|NA
TGTGCCAGCAGGGCCCGAAGTCTCTATGGCTACACCTTC
CASRARSLYGYTF
>TRBJ1-1|NA|TRBV19|NA
TGTGCCAGTAGTATTTATCCGAACACTGAAGCTTTCTTT
CASSIYPNTEAFF
>TRBJ2-4|many|TRBV7-2|TRBD1
TGTGCCAGCAGCTTAGAAGGGACAGGGGTAGCCAAAAACATTCAGTACTTC
CASSLEGTGVAKNIQYF
>TRBJ2-2|NA|TRBV7-6|NA
TGTGCCAGCAGCTTAGCGGCAGGGGGGAACGGGGAGCTGTTTTTT
CASSLAAGGNGELFF
>TRBJ1-2|few|TRBV6-5|NA
TGTGCCAGCAGCCGTACTACCGGGAACCCTTATGGCTACACCTTC
CASSRTTGNPYGYTF
>TRBJ2-6|once|TRBV12-3/TRBV12-4|NA
TGTGCCAGCAGTGCGTGGACGGGGAGCGGGGCCAACGTCCTGACTTTC
CASSAWTGSGANVLTF
>TRBJ2-7|few|TRBV6-2/TRBV6-3|NA
TGTGCCAGCAGCCCCGCTGTGGAGCAGTACTTC
CASSPAVEQYF
>TRBJ1-1|many|TRBV27|TRBD1
TGTGCCAGCAGTTTTGGACAGGGGGCTGAAGCTTTCTTT
CASSFGQGAEAFF
>TRBJ2-3|many|TRBV7-6|TRBD2
TGTGCCAGCAGCTTTGGGACTAGAGGATTCGCAGATACGCAGTATTTT
CASSFGTRGFADTQYF
>TRBJ1-1|many|TRBV12-3/TRBV12-4|NA
TGTGCCAGCACCCAGAGAGGGATGAACACTGAAGCTTTCTTT
CASTQRGMNTEAFF
>TRBJ2-7|NA|TRBV28|NA
TGTGCCAGCAGTTTAGGCAGCACATTCTACGAGCAGTACTTC
CASSLGSTFYEQYF
>TRBJ1-1|few|TRBV6-5|NA
TGTGCCAGCAGTTCGATTTGGGTGAACACTGAAGCTTTCTTT
CASSSIWVNTEAFF
>TRBJ2-7|few|TRBV20-1|TRBD2
TGCAGTGCTAGAGATACTGAGCGGGGGGCTCACCAGTACGAGCAGTACTTC
CSARDTERGAHQYEQYF
>TRBJ1-1|NA|TRBV7-9|NA
TGTGCCAGCAGGTACCAACAGGGCAGGGACGAAGCTTTCTTT
CASRYQQGRDEAFF
>TRBJ2-2|many|TRBV7-8|TRBD1
TGTGCCAGCAGTGACAGGGGTTTTTCTGGGGAGCTGTTTTTT
CASSDRGFSGELFF
>TRBJ1-2|NA|TRBV20-1|NA
TGCAGTGCGGGGGTCAGTGGAAGCTACACCTTC
CSAGVSGSYTF
>TRBJ1-4|NA|TRBV2|TRBD1
TGTGCCAGCAGTGAATCGGGACAGGGGAATGAAAAACTGTTTTTT
CASSESGQGNEKLFF
>TRBJ1-5|many|TRBV12-3/TRBV12-4|TRBD1
TGTGCCAGCAGTTTTCGGACAGGGAACAATCAGCCCCAGCATTTT
CASSFRTGNNQPQHF
>TRBJ2-1|few|TRBV15|NA
TGTGCCACCAGCAGAGGCCCCACAGAGTACAATGAGCAGTTCTTC
CATSRGPTEYNEQFF
>TRBJ1-6|NA|TRBV12-3/TRBV12-4|NA
TGTGCCAGCAGTTTGGGCTGGTCCAGCTCACCCCTCCACTTT
CASSLGWSSSPLHF
>TRBJ1-6|NA|TRBV25-1|NA
TGTGCCAGCAGTGTCGGGTACTATAATTCACCCCTCCACTTT
CASSVGYYNSPLHF
>TRBJ1-4|NA|TRBV5-1|NA
TGCGCCAGCAGCTTGGACGGACAGAATGAAAAACTGTTTTTT
CASSLDGQNEKLFF
>TRBJ2-7|few|TRBV20-1|NA
TGCAGTGCCGCGACAGACTACGAGCAGTACTTC
CSAATDYEQYF
>TRBJ2-1|NA|TRBV10-3|NA
TGTGCCATCAGTGGTTTGGCGGGGAGAGACAATGAGCAGTTCTTC
CAISGLAGRDNEQFF
>TRBJ2-1|NA|TRBV27|NA
TGTGCCAGCAGTTTATCCTACCAGGGTGAGCAGTTCTTC
CASSLSYQGEQFF
>TRBJ1-2|NA|TRBV6-1|TRBD1
TGTGCCAGCAGACGGGGAGGGGGACAGGGTGCGGGGGGCTACACCTTC
CASRRGGGQGAGGYTF
>TRBJ1-1|few|TRBV7-9|TRBD1
TGTGCCAGCAGCTTACCGGGACAGGGGTATCTGGCTGAAGCTTTCTTT
CASSLPGQGYLAEAFF
>TRBJ2-7|few|TRBV20-1|NA
TGCAGTGCTAGTCCGGGCCTCCGCTACGAGCAGTACTTC
CSASPGLRYEQYF
>TRBJ1-5|many|TRBV12-3/TRBV12-4|NA
TGTGCCAGCAGTGCCCACATGGGGGGACAGCCCCAGCATTTT
CASSAHMGGQPQHF
>TRBJ2-7|NA|TRBV28|TRBD1
TGTGCCAGCAGTCTGACCGGGACAGGCCCCTACGAGCAGTACTTC
CASSLTGTGPYEQYF
>TRBJ2-5|many|TRBV12-3/TRBV12-4|TRBD1
TGTGCCAGCAGCAGGGGGCAAGAGACCCAGTACTTC
CASSRGQETQYF
>TRBJ2-3|NA|TRBV7-2|NA
TGTGCCAGCAGCTTAAACTTAATGGGGGGCCGGTTTGGCACAGATACGCAGTATTTT
CASSLNLMGGRFGTDTQYF
>TRBJ2-7|few|TRBV12-3/TRBV12-4|NA
TGTGCCAGCAGTTTTCGGGAAGGCTCTTACGAGCAGTACTTC
CASSFREGSYEQYF
>TRBJ1-3|few|TRBV4-1|NA
TGCGCCAGCAGCCAATACACAGGGTCGTCTGGAAACACCATATATTTT
CASSQYTGSSGNTIYF
>TRBJ1-2|many|TRBV6-1|TRBD1
TGTGCCAGCAGGGGGACAGGGGGACTTAACTATGGCTACACCTTC
CASRGTGGLNYGYTF
>TRBJ1-5|many|TRBV7-6|NA
TGTGCCAGCAGCGGTAGCGGGGACTTGAGTCAGCCCCAGCATTTT
CASSGSGDLSQPQHF
>TRBJ2-7|NA|TRBV15|NA
TGTGCCACCAGCAGAGTAAGGCAGGGATTCGAGCAGTACTTC
CATSRVRQGFEQYF
>TRBJ2-3|few|TRBV2|NA
TGTGCCAGCAGTGCAATAGGTGGACAGCTTTCCACAGATACGCAGTATTTT
CASSAIGGQLSTDTQYF
>TRBJ2-7|few|TRBV7-6|TRBD2
TGTGCCAGCAGCTCCGGGACTAGCGGGGGGCGGCGTGAGCAGTACTTC
CASSSGTSGGRREQYF
>TRBJ1-1|NA|TRBV20-1|NA
TGCAGTGCTAGAAAGGGTTCCTTCACTGAAGCTTTCTTT
CSARKGSFTEAFF
>TRBJ1-5|NA|TRBV20-1|NA
TGCAGTGCCACGAAACAGACAGGTGAAAGCAATCAGCCCCAGCATTTT
CSATKQTGESNQPQHF
>TRBJ2-4|NA|TRBV12-3/TRBV12-4|TRBD1
TGTGCCAGCAGTTTCGGGACAGGGGACATTCAGTACTTC
CASSFGTGDIQYF
>TRBJ2-5|many|TRBV7-2|NA
TGTGCCAGCAGCCCGGACGGTTTATTGGAGACCCAGTACTTC
CASSPDGLLETQYF
>TRBJ2-7|NA|TRBV7-3|NA
TGTGCCAGCAGCTCCACGGTGGGGGTCTACGAGCAGTACTTC
CASSSTVGVYEQYF
>TRBJ1-1|many|TRBV13|NA
TGTGCCAGCAGCTATACCTCTCTGGGGAACACTGAAGCTTTCTTT
CASSYTSLGNTEAFF
>TRBJ2-1|NA|TRBV7-2|TRBD2
TGTGCCAGCAGCGGTAGACTAGCGGGGGTGAACAATGAGCAGTTCTTC
CASSGRLAGVNNEQFF
>TRBJ2-7|many|TRBV11-2|NA
TGTGCCAGCAGCTTCCGGGTCTACGAGCAGTACTTC
CASSFRVYEQYF